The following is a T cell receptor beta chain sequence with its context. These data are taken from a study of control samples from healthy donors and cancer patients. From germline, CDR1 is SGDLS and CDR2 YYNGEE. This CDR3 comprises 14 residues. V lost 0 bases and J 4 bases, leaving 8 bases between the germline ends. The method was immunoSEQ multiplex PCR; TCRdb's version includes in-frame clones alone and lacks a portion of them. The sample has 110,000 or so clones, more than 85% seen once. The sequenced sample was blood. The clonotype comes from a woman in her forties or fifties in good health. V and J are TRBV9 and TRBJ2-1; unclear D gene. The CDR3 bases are TGTGCCAGCAGCGTAGAAGAGATTTACAATGAGCAGTTCTTC. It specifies CASSVEEIYNEQFF.